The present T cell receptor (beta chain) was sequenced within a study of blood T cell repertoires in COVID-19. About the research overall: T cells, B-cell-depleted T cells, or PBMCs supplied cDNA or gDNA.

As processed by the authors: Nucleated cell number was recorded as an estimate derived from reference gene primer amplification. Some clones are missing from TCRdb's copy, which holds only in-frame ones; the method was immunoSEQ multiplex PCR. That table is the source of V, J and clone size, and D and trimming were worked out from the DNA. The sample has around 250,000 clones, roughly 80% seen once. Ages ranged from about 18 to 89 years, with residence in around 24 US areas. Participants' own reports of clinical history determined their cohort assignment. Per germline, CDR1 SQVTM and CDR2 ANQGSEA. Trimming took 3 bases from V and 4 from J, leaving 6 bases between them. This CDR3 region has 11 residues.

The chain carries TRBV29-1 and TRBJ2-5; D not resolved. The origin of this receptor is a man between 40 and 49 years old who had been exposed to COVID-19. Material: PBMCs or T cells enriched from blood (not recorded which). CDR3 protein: CSVDSLETQYF. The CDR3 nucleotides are TGCAGCGTTGACAGTCTAGAGACCCAGTACTTC. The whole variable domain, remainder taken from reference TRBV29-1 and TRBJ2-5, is SAVISQKPSRDICQRGTSLTIQCQVDSQVTMMFWYRQQPGQSLTLIATANQGSEATYESGFVIDKFPISRPNLTFSTLTVSNMSPEDSSIYLCSVDSLETQYFGPGTRLLVL.